This T cell receptor beta chain came from a study of CD8 T cells in Susac syndrome. V shed 4 bases, J shed 1 base, and the junction held 10 bases outside the gene matches. Per germline, CDR1 SGHRS and CDR2 YFSETQ. This CDR3 spans 16 amino acids. Reverse transcription used about 0.5 to 1 ug RNA and random hexamers. TCRdb reprocessed the immunoSEQ multiplex PCR reads with MiXCR, giving one entry per CDR3 protein. In the table there are a few hundred thousand distinct CDR3 sequences, more than 85% of which are singletons. This TCR was sampled from a human donor with multiple sclerosis. The chain employs TRBV5-1 and TRBJ2-5, with TRBD2 identical over 7 bases. The sample taken for sequencing was CD4+ T cells from PBMCs. CDR3 protein: CASSLSRGVVQETQYF. DNA of the CDR3: TGCGCCAGCAGCCTATCCCGGGGGGTCGTCCAAGAGACCCAGTACTTC.